These 17 T cell receptor beta chains originate from one sample sequenced in a study of cytomegalovirus exposure and HLA in healthy donors. Amplification used 60 Vbeta primers and 13 Jbeta primers. Profiling relied on immunoSEQ multiplex PCR, and the TCRdb table lists in-frame clones only, not all of them. The repertoire holds about 180,000 clones, 82% seen once, with more than 1.5% in the top ten. Source material: PBMCs. These receptors were collected from a man aged 35 to 55 in good health and CMV-seronegative.

This chain uses TRBV10-3 with TRBJ1-1; D ambiguous. V gave up 10 bases and J gave up 5 bases, with 26 bases separating them. The length of the CDR3 is 16 residues. The germline gives CDR1 ENHRY, CDR2 SYGVKD. The chain's CDR3 is CATNPRYGEARTEAFF. In nucleotides, the CDR3 is TGTGCCACGAACCCCCGATATGGGGAGGCACGGACTGAAGCTTTCTTT.

This clone was recorded once. V usage is TRBV6-6 and J usage is TRBJ2-5; 13 bases fit TRBD2. Germline values: CDR1 MNHNY, CDR2 SVGAGI (reference sequence). V was clipped by 6 bases and J by 4 bases; unmatched bases: 8. The CDR3 extends over 16 amino acids. The CDR3 nucleotides are TGTGCCAGCAGCTTTACTAGCGGGGGGGCTCGAGAGACCCAGTACTTC. Encoded protein: CASSFTSGGARETQYF.

CDR3 loop: CASSKNSTVSAYEQYF. The CDR3, as DNA: TGTGCCAGCAGCAAGAACTCGACAGTTTCGGCCTACGAGCAGTACTTC. The chain has TRBV21-1 and TRBJ2-7; TRBD1 reflects the table's D call only, with no check against the DNA. TRBV21-1 corresponds to a pseudogene. The CDR3 has 16 amino acids.

This clone came up once. The J gene is TRBJ2-7, the V gene TRBV7-9; 9 bases map to TRBD1. CDR1 is SEHNR, CDR2 FQNEAQ, per germline (reference sequence). CDR3 length equals 14 residues. Trimming cost V 4 bases and J 4 bases; bases outside gene matches: 5. CDR3 region: CASSWGQGWYEQYF. As DNA, the CDR3 is TGTGCCAGCAGCTGGGGACAGGGTTGGTACGAGCAGTACTTC.

The chain recombines TRBV5-1 with TRBJ2-7; tentatively, D is TRBD2 (5 bases). In germline, CDR1 is SGHRS, CDR2 YFSETQ. V was shortened by 0 bases and J by 5 bases, with 9 bases between the two germline ends. The CDR3 loop spans 13 amino acids. The CDR3 is CASSLAGYNEQYF. DNA of the CDR3: TGCGCCAGCAGCTTGGCGGGGTATAACGAGCAGTACTTC.

With respect to this clone: Mismatch with germline at one junction end may stem from a read error. V gene TRBV7-7 combines with J gene TRBJ1-3; D may be TRBD1 (6 bases). Germline CDR1 is SSHAT and CDR2 is FNYEAQ (reference sequence). The CDR3 covers 14 residues. CDR3 DNA: TGTGCTAGCAGCTTAACAGGGTCTGGAAACACCATATATTTT. As protein: CASSLTGSGNTIYF.

The chain carries TRBV13 and TRBJ2-7; 13 positions match TRBD2. Germline CDR1 PRHDT, CDR2 FYEKMQ (reference sequence). CDR3 length: 15 amino acids. V was pared by 9 bases and J by 0 bases, with 5 bases of the junction left unmatched. The CDR3 is CARTSGGQRSYEQYF. CDR3 nucleotides: TGTGCCAGGACTAGCGGGGGGCAACGCTCCTACGAGCAGTACTTC.

This chain uses TRBV6-5 with TRBJ1-1, with D maybe TRBD1 (6 bases). In germline, CDR1 is MNHEY, CDR2 SVGAGI. CDR3 length equals 14 residues. Trimming pared 2 bases from V and 4 bases from J, leaving 11 bases between. The CDR3 region has the DNA TGTGCCAGCAGTTACAGGGGGACGGGCACTGAAGCTTTCTTT. Translated: CASSYRGTGTEAFF.

This rearrangement joins TRBV11-2 to TRBJ2-1; the match to TRBD2 covers 8 bases. Trimming cost V 1 base and J 3 bases; bases outside gene matches: 5. CDR3 length: 16 amino acids. Germline V gene lookup returns CDR1 SGHAT and CDR2 FQNNGV. The CDR3 protein is CASSLVFTSGYNEQFF. In DNA, the CDR3 is TGTGCCAGCAGCTTAGTTTTCACTAGCGGCTACAATGAGCAGTTCTTC.

This clone appeared once. In nucleotides, the CDR3 is TGTGCCAGCAGTTTATCCGGGTCGTACACTGAAGCTTTCTTT. Its protein product is CASSLSGSYTEAFF. The chain links TRBV28 to TRBJ1-1; D ambiguous. Germline V CDR1 and CDR2: MDHEN, SYDVKM. V gave up 1 base and J gave up 3 bases, with 9 bases separating them. The CDR3 runs to 14 residues.

This chain links TRBV7-9 with TRBJ2-6; 8 nucleotides match TRBD1. Looked up from germline, CDR1 is SEHNR and CDR2 is FQNEAQ (reference sequence). Trimming cost V 1 base and J 5 bases; bases outside gene matches: 4. This CDR3 region has 16 residues. CDR3 sequence: CASSLGGTGRANVLTF. The CDR3 DNA reads as TGTGCCAGCAGCTTAGGTGGGACAGGTCGGGCCAACGTCCTGACTTTC.

V and J are TRBV19 and TRBJ2-2; D not certain. Germline V CDR1 and CDR2: LNHDA, SQIVND (reference sequence). The CDR3 is 15 residues long. Deletions cut 7 bases from V and 6 bases from J, with 18 bases between. The CDR3 loop is CASKATQERSGELFF. CDR3 nucleotide sequence: TGTGCCAGTAAGGCGACTCAAGAGAGGTCCGGGGAGCTGTTTTTT.

This clone has only one observation. The chain employs TRBV6-6 and TRBJ2-6; D is unresolved. The germline V gene has CDR1 MNHNY and CDR2 SVGAGI (reference sequence). V shed 5 bases and J shed 1 base, with 9 bases lying between them. The CDR3 runs to 15 residues. Written as DNA, the CDR3 is TGTGCCAGCAGTCTCCGACATTCTGGGGCCAACGTCCTGACTTTC. This encodes CASSLRHSGANVLTF.

CDR3 DNA sequence: TGTGCCAGCAGCGTAGGTGTAGTGGGGACAGTCTACGAGCAGTACTTC. It codes for CASSVGVVGTVYEQYF. V usage is TRBV9 and J usage is TRBJ2-7, with 7 bases that match TRBD1. Trimming cost V 0 bases and J 3 bases; bases outside gene matches: 9. Per germline, CDR1 SGDLS and CDR2 YYNGEE. The CDR3 length is 16 residues.

The chain recombines TRBV19 with TRBJ1-5; D gene ambiguous. The CDR3 runs 14 residues. In germline, CDR1 is LNHDA, CDR2 SQIVND (reference sequence). Trimming pared 4 bases from V and 2 bases from J, leaving 9 bases between. The chain's CDR3 is CASSTLSGNQPQHF. The CDR3 DNA follows: TGTGCCAGTAGTACCCTGAGCGGCAATCAGCCCCAGCATTTT.

The rearrangement joins TRBV9 to TRBJ1-1; maybe TRBD1 (5 bases). This CDR3 has 13 residues. Germline V CDR1 and CDR2: SGDLS, YYNGEE. Trimming shortened V by 3 bases and J by 8 bases, and 14 bases separated the two germline ends. Written as DNA, the CDR3 is TGTGCCAGCAGCGCGGGGGGGTGGGCGGAAGCTTTCTTT. It codes for CASSAGGWAEAFF.

This chain links TRBV28 with TRBJ2-1, with TRBD2 matching over 15 bases. The CDR3 contains 15 residues. V lost 8 bases to trimming and J lost 6 bases; unmatched junction nucleotides: 5. Per the germline V gene, CDR1 is MDHEN and CDR2 is SYDVKM. The CDR3: CASLLGLAGGNEQFF. For the CDR3, the DNA is TGTGCCAGCCTACTGGGACTAGCGGGAGGCAATGAGCAGTTCTTC.